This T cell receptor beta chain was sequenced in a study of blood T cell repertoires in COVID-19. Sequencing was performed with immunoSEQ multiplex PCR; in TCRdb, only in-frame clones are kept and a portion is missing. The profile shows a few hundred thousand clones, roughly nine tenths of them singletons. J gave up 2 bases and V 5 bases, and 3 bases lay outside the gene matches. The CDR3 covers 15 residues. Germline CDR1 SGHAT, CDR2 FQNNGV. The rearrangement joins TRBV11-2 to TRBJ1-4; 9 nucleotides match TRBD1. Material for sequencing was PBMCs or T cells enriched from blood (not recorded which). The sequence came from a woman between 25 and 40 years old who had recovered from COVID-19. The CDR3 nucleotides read TGTGCCAGCAGCGGGACAGGGTCGACTAATGAAAAACTGTTTTTT. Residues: CASSGTGSTNEKLFF. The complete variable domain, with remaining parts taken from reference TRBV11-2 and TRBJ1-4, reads EAGVAQSPRYKIIEKRQSVAFWCNPISGHATLYWYQQILGQGPKLLIQFQNNGVVDDSQLPKDRFSAERLKGVDSTLKIQPAKLEDSAVYLCASSGTGSTNEKLFFGSGTQLSVL.